This paragraph covers one TCR beta chain sequence. Original processing methods: Estimation of nucleated cell counts was performed using reference gene primer amplification. Produced via immunoSEQ multiplex PCR; TCRdb's table is partial and in-frame only. V, J and clone size reflect that table, while D and trimming were determined from the DNA. The sample yields 150,000 to 200,000 clones, 80% to 90% seen once. The entry originates in a study of blood T cell repertoires in COVID-19. Study details: Acute and convalescent COVID-19 specimens originated in the United States, Italy and Spain. T cells, B-cell-depleted T cells, or PBMCs provided the cDNA or gDNA that served as material.

This CDR3 is built from 17 residues. The germline gives CDR1 SEHNR, CDR2 FQNEAQ (reference sequence). With V trimmed by 5 bases and J by 0 bases, 10 bases remained unmatched. This TCR was sampled from a human donor in a cohort sampled during active COVID-19. The gene calls are TRBV7-9 and TRBJ2-3; 8 nucleotides line up with TRBD1. The sequenced sample was peripheral blood. CDR3 sequence: CASSQWTGTGSTDTQYF. CDR3 sequence (DNA): TGTGCCAGCAGCCAATGGACAGGGACTGGCAGCACAGATACGCAGTATTTT.